One and the same sample provided the 8 T cell receptor beta chains below, sequenced in a study of CD8 T cells in ankylosing spondylitis. Their antigens remain unidentified. Study-wide results and caveats: A TCR beta motif made of about 8 highly homologous variants seemed typical of ankylosing spondylitis blood.

MiXCR, run by TCRdb on the 5' RACE reads, gives a single entry per CDR3 protein. The sample shows just under 550,000 distinct CDR3 sequences, roughly 13% of them seen only once. Input material: blood, either unsorted or a sorted T cell fraction (not recorded which). These receptors all come from a male donor with ankylosing spondylitis.

This clonotype was counted a few times. This chain links TRBV7-2 with TRBJ1-2, with 7 bases lining up with TRBD1. Germline assignment: CDR1 SGHTA and CDR2 FQGNSA. The CDR3 totals 14 residues. Trimming took 4 bases from V and 4 from J; bases not matched to a gene: 6. CDR3 sequence (DNA): TGTGCCAGCAGCTCGGGACAGCGATCCTATGGCTACACCTTC. This translates into CASSSGQRSYGYTF.

CDR3 protein: CASSMAKAGSGFEQFF. CDR3 sequence (DNA): TGCGCCAGCAGTATGGCGAAGGCAGGGTCGGGATTCGAGCAGTTCTTC. This chain links TRBV5-1 with TRBJ2-1; TRBD1 or TRBD2 may be the D gene (5 bases each). The V gene's germline CDR1 is SGHRS and CDR2 YFSETQ. The CDR3 loop spans 16 amino acids. V was clipped by 5 bases and J by 10 bases, with 25 bases between them.

This clonotype has more than one count but fewer than ten. This chain joins TRBV10-1 and TRBJ2-7; no reliable D call. Germline assignment: CDR1 WNHNN and CDR2 SYGVQD (reference sequence). The V end was cut by 1 base, the J end by 2 bases, with 9 bases between. This CDR3 is 14 amino acids long. The CDR3 DNA reads TGCGCCAGCAGTGAGTTGCGAGGAACCTACGAGCAGTACTTC. Amino acids: CASSELRGTYEQYF.

This clonotype has a handful of counts. The genes are TRBV6-5 and TRBJ2-3; 9 bases line up with TRBD2. The germline V gene encodes CDR1 MNHEY and CDR2 SVGAGI. With V trimmed by 2 bases and J by 2 bases, 5 bases remained unmatched. This CDR3 has 16 amino acids. DNA of the CDR3: TGTGCCAGCAGTTACCATAGCGGGAGCCCCACAGATACGCAGTATTTT. This gives the protein CASSYHSGSPTDTQYF.

This clonotype was seen more than once but under ten times. The CDR3, as DNA: TGTGCCAGCAGCTTAATGAACGAAAATGAGCAGTTCTTC. This sequence encodes CASSLMNENEQFF. The J gene is TRBJ2-1, the V gene TRBV11-3; D gene uncertain. The CDR3 loop spans 13 amino acids. The V gene lost 2 bases and the J gene lost 7 bases, with 9 bases spanning the gap. From germline, CDR1 is SGHNT and CDR2 YENEEA.

The chain is built from TRBV4-2 and TRBJ1-1; the D gene is possibly TRBD1 (5 bases). This CDR3 is 15 amino acids long. The germline V and J ends were trimmed by 1 base and 4 bases, with 13 bases remaining between them. From germline, CDR1 is LGHNA and CDR2 YNFKEQ. The CDR3 loop reads CASSQVGEQGTEAFF. CDR3 DNA sequence: TGTGCCAGCAGCCAAGTCGGCGAGCAGGGCACTGAAGCTTTCTTT.

This clonotype was seen only a few times. The chain couples TRBV7-2 to TRBJ2-3; D is undetermined. Trimming took off 7 bases at V and 3 bases at J, with 11 bases between the two ends. The CDR3 extends over 13 amino acids. From germline, CDR1 is SGHTA and CDR2 FQGNSA. This CDR3 reads CASTYRSTDTQYF. The CDR3 DNA is TGTGCCAGCACGTATCGCTCTACAGATACGCAGTATTTT.

The rearrangement uses TRBV5-1 and TRBJ2-5; maybe TRBD1 (6 bases). In germline, CDR1 is SGHRS, CDR2 YFSETQ. The CDR3 is 14 residues long. V was shortened by 1 base and J by 3 bases, with 10 bases between the two germline ends. The CDR3 nucleotides are TGCGCCAGCAGCTTGAGTCGGACAGAAGAGACCCAGTACTTC. The encoded protein is CASSLSRTEETQYF.